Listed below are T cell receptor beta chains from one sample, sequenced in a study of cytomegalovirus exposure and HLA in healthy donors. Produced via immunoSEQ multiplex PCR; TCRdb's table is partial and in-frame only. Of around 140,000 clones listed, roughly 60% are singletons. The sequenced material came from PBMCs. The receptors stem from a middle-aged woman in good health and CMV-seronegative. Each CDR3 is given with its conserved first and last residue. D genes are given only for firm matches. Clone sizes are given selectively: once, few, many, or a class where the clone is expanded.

TGTGCCAGCGGCGAGACAGTGATGAACACTGAAGCTTTCTTT CASGETVMNTEAFF NA NA TRBJ1-1 TRBV27
TGCGCCAGCAGTGGGAGGGGGCCTGATGAAAAACTGTTTTTT CASSGRGPDEKLFF NA TRBD1 TRBJ1-4 TRBV10-2
TGCGCCAGCAGCCAAGATCAGTGGGGGGCTGAAGCTTTCTTT CASSQDQWGAEAFF few NA TRBJ1-1 TRBV4-3
TGCGCCAGCAGCTTGATGAGGGACGTCCTGACTTTC CASSLMRDVLTF NA NA TRBJ2-6 TRBV5-1
TGTGCCAGCAGCGCCCAGGGGTTTTCTGGTGAGGGTAACTATGGCTACACCTTC CASSAQGFSGEGNYGYTF NA NA TRBJ1-2 TRBV21-1
TGCGCTACCCAAAAGGTAGCGGGGGTAGATACGCAGTATTTT CATQKVAGVDTQYF few TRBD2 TRBJ2-3 TRBV5-1
TGTGCCAGTAGTATAGAGGGGAGGGGTCTCCAGTACTTC CASSIEGRGLQYF NA TRBD2 TRBJ2-5 TRBV19
TGTGCCAGCAGCCGAAGGGGGTTTGGAAACACTGAAGCTTTCTTT CASSRRGFGNTEAFF NA NA TRBJ1-1 TRBV7-8
TGTGCCAGCAGCCCTGGGACAGGGGGCGCTGAGCAGTTCTTC CASSPGTGGAEQFF once TRBD1 TRBJ2-1 TRBV5-6
TGTGCCAGTAAAGGTAGAGGGACCGGGGAGCTGTTTTTT CASKGRGTGELFF NA NA TRBJ2-2 TRBV19
TGTGCCAGCTCCTGGACAGGGGACACCGGGGAGCTGTTTTTT CASSWTGDTGELFF few TRBD1 TRBJ2-2 TRBV18
TGTGCCATCAGTGAGGGGACAGGCTCTCATGGCTACACCTTC CAISEGTGSHGYTF NA TRBD1 TRBJ1-2 TRBV10-3
TGTGCCGTCGGGGTTTACGCGAACACCGGGGAGCTGTTTTTT CAVGVYANTGELFF NA NA TRBJ2-2 TRBV27
TGTGCCATCTCAACGGGGGCAACTAATGAAAAACTGTTTTTT CAISTGATNEKLFF NA NA TRBJ1-4 TRBV2
TGTGCCAGCAGTTACTCTAGGACAGGGGGAGGCGAGCAGTACTTC CASSYSRTGGGEQYF few TRBD1 TRBJ2-7 TRBV6-5
TGTGCCATCAGCGAGACCATGAGGACAGGGGGCCAGCCCCAGCATTTT CAISETMRTGGQPQHF NA TRBD1 TRBJ1-5 TRBV10-3
TGCGCCAGCAGCCCCGAATGGGGGACAGGGAATGAAAAACTGTTTTTT CASSPEWGTGNEKLFF NA TRBD1 TRBJ1-4 TRBV4-3
TGTGCCAGTATCAGCAGGGGGAATGTTTTCTTT CASISRGNVFF few TRBD1 TRBJ1-1 TRBV19
TGTGCCAGTAGCGCTGGACAGGGCTACGAGCAGTACTTC CASSAGQGYEQYF few TRBD1 TRBJ2-7 TRBV19
TGTGCCAGCAGTTCTACAGGCTGGGATGGCTACACCTTC CASSSTGWDGYTF NA NA TRBJ1-2 TRBV2
TGTGCCACGATGTCGAGGGGGGGTAACACCGGGGAGCTGTTTTTT CATMSRGGNTGELFF NA NA TRBJ2-2 TRBV28
TGTGCCAGCAGCTTAGGGGGGGGAGGCACTGAAGCTTTCTTT CASSLGGGGTEAFF NA NA TRBJ1-1 TRBV7-6
TGTGCCAGCAGTTGGGAGAATTCACCCCTCCACTTT CASSWENSPLHF NA NA TRBJ1-6 TRBV11-2
TGTGCCAGCAGGCCTGAGTTTGTTAACTCCTACGAGCAGTACTTC CASRPEFVNSYEQYF few NA TRBJ2-7 TRBV6-5
TGTGCCAGCAACCCCTTTGGGGACTCTTACAATGAGCAGTTCTTC CASNPFGDSYNEQFF few NA TRBJ2-1 TRBV9
TGTGCCAGTAGTATTCCTGGCGGGGCACCGTCCTACAATGAGCAGTTCTTC CASSIPGGAPSYNEQFF NA NA TRBJ2-1 TRBV19
TGTGCCGGAGGTCCACAAGGAGGCACTGAAGCTTTCTTT CAGGPQGGTEAFF once NA TRBJ1-1 TRBV6-1
TGCGCCAGCAGCCCACAGCAAGATACGCAGTATTTT CASSPQQDTQYF NA NA TRBJ2-3 TRBV5-1
TGTGCCAGCAGTGAAGACGATGGGGGGTTGAACACTGAAGCTTTCTTT CASSEDDGGLNTEAFF NA NA TRBJ1-1 TRBV6-1
TGCGCCAGCAGTGATCCAAGCATGAACACTGAAGCTTTCTTT CASSDPSMNTEAFF NA NA TRBJ1-1 TRBV10-2
TGTGCCAGCAGCGACACCACTAACTATGGCTACACCTTC CASSDTTNYGYTF once NA TRBJ1-2 TRBV28
TGTGCCAGCAGTTCCCCGGGACAGGGTGGCACAGATACGCAGTATTTT CASSSPGQGGTDTQYF NA TRBD1 TRBJ2-3 TRBV28
TGTGCCAGCAGCTTTAGGGGGGGTGGGTTCGAGCAGTACTTC CASSFRGGGFEQYF NA NA TRBJ2-7 TRBV27
TGCAGCGCAAACGCCCCGCGCGGGGAGCTGTTTTTT CSANAPRGELFF NA NA TRBJ2-2 TRBV29-1
TGTGCCAGCAGCTTAGACAGCCCGAACACTGAAGCTTTCTTT CASSLDSPNTEAFF few NA TRBJ1-1 TRBV7-9
TGTGCCAGTAGTTATCCGGGACAGGGCCACCTTAGCAATCAGCCCCAGCATTTT CASSYPGQGHLSNQPQHF few TRBD1 TRBJ1-5 TRBV19
TGTGCCAGCAGTGCAACACGGGGGGGCGAGGCTTTCTTT CASSATRGGEAFF NA NA TRBJ1-1 TRBV6-1